The 10 T cell receptor beta chains listed next were all sequenced from one sample in a study of breast tumors, draining lymph nodes, adjacent tissues. TCRdb used MiXCR to reprocess the multiplex PCR reads, holding one entry per CDR3 protein. Of 150,000 to 200,000 distinct CDR3 sequences listed, around 33% are singletons. Breast cancer patients provided tissue from their axillary draining lymph nodes. The sample consisted of axillary lymph node tissue. These receptors were obtained from a female donor with breast cancer. Some clones in this sample may be carry-over from other donors' samples.

In this sample, this clonotype turned up many times. The rearrangement joins TRBV6-5 to TRBJ2-3, with 9 bases identical to TRBD1. The CDR3 is 15 amino acids. J gave up 3 bases and V 2 bases, and 3 bases lay outside the gene matches. From germline, CDR1 is MNHEY and CDR2 SVGAGI. The CDR3 loop is CASSYTGTGTDTQYF. In DNA, the CDR3 is TGTGCCAGCAGTTACACCGGGACAGGGACAGATACGCAGTATTTT.

The chain has TRBV24-1 and TRBJ1-2, with D unresolved. Trimming removed 5 bases at V and 3 bases at J, with 9 bases between. CDR3 length equals 13 residues. Germline V gene lookup returns CDR1 KGHDR and CDR2 SFDVKD. The CDR3 reads CATSGGLYYGYTF. Written as DNA, the CDR3 is TGTGCCACCAGTGGAGGGCTCTACTATGGCTACACCTTC.

V gene TRBV11-2 combines with J gene TRBJ2-1, with D tentatively TRBD2 (5 bases). Germline assignment: CDR1 SGHAT and CDR2 FQNNGV. V shed 2 bases and J shed 7 bases, with 24 bases lying between them. The CDR3 length is 18 residues. CDR3 sequence reads: CASSLFGGALPEVNEQFF. In nucleotides, the CDR3 is TGTGCCAGCAGCTTATTCGGAGGCGCACTCCCCGAGGTTAATGAGCAGTTCTTC.

This clonotype was seen at least ten times. V usage is TRBV7-9 and J usage is TRBJ1-2; perhaps TRBD1 as D (5 bases). Germline CDR1 is SEHNR and CDR2 is FQNEAQ (reference sequence). CDR3 length: 13 residues. The germline V and J ends were trimmed by 5 bases and 5 bases, with 12 bases remaining between them. CDR3 DNA: TGTGCCAGCAGCCCCGGGACCGATTATGGCTACACCTTC. Translating it yields CASSPGTDYGYTF.

The chain has TRBV5-1 and TRBJ1-6; D may be TRBD1 (5 bases). CDR1 is SGHRS and CDR2 is YFSETQ in the germline V gene. This CDR3 is built from 13 residues. Trimming took 5 bases from V and 7 from J, leaving 10 bases between them. For the CDR3, the DNA is TGCGCCAGCAGAGGTGGGGGGAATTCACCCCTCCACTTT. It codes for CASRGGGNSPLHF. Supplemented by reference TRBV5-1 and TRBJ1-6, the full variable domain reads KAGVTQTPRYLIKTRGQQVTLSCSPISGHRSVSWYQQTPGQGLQFLFEYFSETQRNKGNFPGRFSGRQFSNSRSEMNVSTLELGDSALYLCASRGGGNSPLHFGNGTRLTVT.

The sample holds many counts of this clonotype. CDR3 sequence (DNA): TGTGCCAGCAGCTTAGTGGGAGGGCCAGAGACCCAGTACTTC. It translates to CASSLVGGPETQYF. The gene calls are TRBV11-2 and TRBJ2-5, with TRBD2 matching 7 bases. Trimming cost V 1 base and J 4 bases; bases outside gene matches: 3. The CDR3 has 14 amino acids. Germline assignment: CDR1 SGHAT and CDR2 FQNNGV.

This clonotype was seen at least ten times. This chain connects TRBV7-9 to TRBJ1-3; D gene unclear. Trimming took 5 bases from V and 1 from J, leaving 15 bases between them. The V gene's germline CDR1 is SEHNR and CDR2 FQNEAQ (reference sequence). CDR3 size: 16 residues. The CDR3 is CASSPPAIISGNTIYF. The CDR3 nucleotides are TGTGCCAGCAGCCCCCCGGCGATAATTTCTGGAAACACCATATATTTT.

This clonotype was seen repeatedly, ten times or more. V and J are TRBV6-6 and TRBJ2-7; D not resolved. The CDR3 extends over 12 amino acids. Germline V lookup: CDR1 MNHNY, CDR2 SVGAGI (reference sequence). Deletions cut 5 bases from V and 6 bases from J, with 11 bases between. The CDR3 DNA sequence: TGTGCCAGCAGTCTCGAATATTCCGAGCAGTACTTC. It translates to CASSLEYSEQYF.

This clonotype was counted ten times or more. The chain employs TRBV19 and TRBJ1-2; D not resolved. This CDR3 spans 13 amino acids. V shed 1 base and J shed 10 bases, with 13 bases lying between them. Per germline, CDR1 LNHDA and CDR2 SQIVND (reference sequence). The CDR3 spells CASSIVGRSDYTF. The CDR3, as DNA: TGTGCCAGTAGTATAGTCGGCCGCAGCGACTACACCTTC.

This clonotype was seen ten or more times. The rearrangement joins TRBV19 to TRBJ1-5; possibly TRBD1 for D (5 bases). V gave up 2 bases and J gave up 1 base, with 9 bases separating them. The CDR3 length is 15 residues. CDR1 and CDR2 (germline): LNHDA, SQIVND (reference sequence). The CDR3 nucleotides read TGTGCCAGTAGTATAAGGGGAGAGAGCAATCAGCCCCAGCATTTT. This encodes CASSIRGESNQPQHF.